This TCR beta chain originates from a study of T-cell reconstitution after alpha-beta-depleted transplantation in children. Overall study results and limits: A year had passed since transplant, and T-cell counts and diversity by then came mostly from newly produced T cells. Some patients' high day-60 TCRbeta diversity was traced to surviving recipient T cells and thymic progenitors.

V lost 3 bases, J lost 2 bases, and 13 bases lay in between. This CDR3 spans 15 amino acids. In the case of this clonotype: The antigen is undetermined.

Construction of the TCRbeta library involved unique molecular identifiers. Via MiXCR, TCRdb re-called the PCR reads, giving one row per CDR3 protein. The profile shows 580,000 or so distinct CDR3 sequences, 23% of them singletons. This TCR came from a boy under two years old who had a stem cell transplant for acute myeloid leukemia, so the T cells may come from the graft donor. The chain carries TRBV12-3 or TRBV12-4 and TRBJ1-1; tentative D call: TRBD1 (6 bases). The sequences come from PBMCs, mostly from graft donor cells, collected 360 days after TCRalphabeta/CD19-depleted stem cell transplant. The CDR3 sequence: CASSFLDSGNTEAFF. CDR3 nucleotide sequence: TGTGCCAGCAGTTTTTTGGACAGCGGTAACACTGAAGCTTTCTTT.